The 27 T cell receptor beta chains presented below share a single source sample, sequenced in a study of shared clonotypes between healthy human individuals. TCRdb's table, derived via immunoSEQ multiplex PCR, lists solely in-frame clones and lacks some. The sample has about 730,000 clones, just under 75% seen once. The specimen sequenced was memory CD4+ T cells sorted from blood. The subset was: CD45RA-negative fraction. The source of these receptors is a woman younger than 45 in good health.

This chain links TRBV27 with TRBJ2-7; D uncertain. The CDR3 contains 13 residues. Germline loops: CDR1 MNHEY, CDR2 SMNVEV (reference sequence). V lost 4 bases and J 5 bases, leaving 12 bases between the germline ends. In nucleotides, the CDR3 is TGTGCCAGCAGTTCGCAAAATGGCGACGAGCAGTACTTC. It specifies CASSSQNGDEQYF.

This clone was picked up a small number of times. CDR3 sequence (DNA): TGTGCCAGCAGCCCCCGACAGGGCGAGGGCTACACCTTC. Its protein is CASSPRQGEGYTF. J is TRBJ1-2 and V is TRBV28, with 7 bases identical to TRBD1. V lost 6 bases to trimming and J lost 8 bases; unmatched junction nucleotides: 9. CDR3 size: 13 residues. In germline, CDR1 is MDHEN, CDR2 SYDVKM.

This clone was recorded a few times. This sequence joins TRBV5-1 and TRBJ2-6; the D is unclear. Germline V gene data show CDR1 as SGHRS and CDR2 as YFSETQ. The V gene lost 5 bases and the J gene lost 1 base, with 7 bases spanning the gap. The CDR3 has 14 amino acids. The DNA for the CDR3 is TGCGCCAGCAGGACCCAGTCTGGGGCCAACGTCCTGACTTTC. This encodes CASRTQSGANVLTF.

As for this clone: This likely reflects a read error, since a far larger clone is one base away. This rearrangement joins TRBV7-3 to TRBJ2-6; the D gene is possibly TRBD1 (5 bases). The CDR3 has 13 residues. CDR1 and CDR2 from the germline V gene are SGHTA and FQGTGA. As DNA, the CDR3 is TGTGCCAGCAGCTTTTTTGGGGCCAACGTCCTGGCTTTC. Protein: CASSFFGANVLAF.

Turning to this clone: At the DNA level, this CDR3 is encoded by other sequences in the same sample as well. This sequence joins TRBV5-6 and TRBJ2-5, with D hard to call. CDR1 SGHDT and CDR2 YYEEEE come from the germline V gene. This CDR3 region has 13 residues. V lost 0 bases and J 2 bases, leaving 5 bases between the germline ends. The CDR3 sequence is CASSLGVQETQYF. The CDR3 DNA is TGTGCCAGCAGCTTGGGAGTTCAAGAGACCCAGTACTTC.

This clone was observed a single time. The rearrangement links TRBV7-2 to TRBJ1-2; TRBD1 matches at 7 bases. The germline V gene has CDR1 SGHTA and CDR2 FQGNSA. The junction had 16 bases not matched to a gene; V was cut back by 4 bases and J by 8 bases. The CDR3 totals 16 residues. CDR3 bases: TGTGCCAGCAGCTACAGGGGTGGCCGGTCCCCGAGCGGCTACACCTTC. This encodes CASSYRGGRSPSGYTF.

This clone was observed once. The rearrangement links TRBV25-1 to TRBJ2-1; D remains ambiguous. Germline V lookup: CDR1 MGHDK, CDR2 SYGVNS. Trimming took off 6 bases at V and 0 bases at J, with 6 bases between the two ends. This CDR3 has 13 amino acids. In DNA form, the CDR3 reads TGTGCCAGCAGCCGGGCCTCCTACAATGAGCAGTTCTTC. Its translation: CASSRASYNEQFF. The whole variable domain, remainder taken from reference TRBV25-1 and TRBJ2-1, is EADIYQTPRYLVIGTGKKITLECSQTMGHDKMYWYQQDPGMELHLIHYSYGVNSTEKGDLSSESTVSRIRTEHFPLTLESARPSHTSQYLCASSRASYNEQFFGPGTRLTVL.

With respect to this clone: At the DNA level, this CDR3 is encoded by other sequences in the same sample as well. This sequence joins TRBV6-1 and TRBJ1-5, with a weak D call TRBD1 (5 bases). Germline V gene data show CDR1 as MNHNS and CDR2 as SASEGT. This CDR3 is built from 14 residues. The V end was cut by 4 bases, the J end by 4 bases, with 11 bases between. CDR3 in DNA: TGTGCCAGCAGTGGGTCGGGGGGTAATCAGCCCCAGCATTTT. Its translation is CASSGSGGNQPQHF.

This clone was picked up a small number of times. The V and J genes are TRBV7-9 and TRBJ2-1; possibly TRBD2 for D (6 bases). The germline V gene has CDR1 SEHNR and CDR2 FQNEAQ (reference sequence). The ends were cut back, 5 bases at V and 5 bases at J, with 19 bases in the middle. CDR3 length equals 16 residues. CDR3 bases: TGTGCCAGCAGCACCCTTTCGGGAGCTTCCCACAATGAGCAGTTCTTC. Translation: CASSTLSGASHNEQFF.

This chain connects TRBV2 to TRBJ1-5, with TRBD1 identical over 7 bases. The germline V gene has CDR1 SNHLY and CDR2 FYNNEI. The CDR3 consists of 13 residues. Trimming cost V 6 bases and J 5 bases; bases outside gene matches: 4. The CDR3 reads CASSWDRDQPQHF. In DNA form, the CDR3 reads TGTGCCAGCAGCTGGGACAGAGATCAGCCCCAGCATTTT.

Points on this clone: Within the sample, other DNA sequences also encode this same CDR3. The chain recombines TRBV2 with TRBJ1-5; the D gene is possibly TRBD1 (6 bases). V was cut by 2 bases and J by 4 bases, with 9 bases left in between. The CDR3 length is 14 residues. The germline CDR1 and CDR2 sequences are SNHLY and FYNNEI. The CDR3 DNA reads TGTGCCAGCAGTGAAAGGCAGGGGAATCAGCCCCAGCATTTT. Amino acid sequence: CASSERQGNQPQHF.

This clone came up a few times. Other DNA sequences in the sample encode the same CDR3. This chain connects TRBV5-1 to TRBJ1-5; unclear D gene. This CDR3 contains 14 residues. Germline V CDR1 and CDR2: SGHRS, YFSETQ. Trimming took off 5 bases at V and 2 bases at J, with 11 bases between the two ends. This CDR3 is CASRSDPGNQPQHF. CDR3 bases: TGCGCCAGCAGGTCGGATCCGGGCAATCAGCCCCAGCATTTT. The whole variable domain, remainder taken from reference TRBV5-1 and TRBJ1-5, is KAGVTQTPRYLIKTRGQQVTLSCSPISGHRSVSWYQQTPGQGLQFLFEYFSETQRNKGNFPGRFSGRQFSNSRSEMNVSTLELGDSALYLCASRSDPGNQPQHFGDGTRLSIL.

The chain combines TRBV11-2 with TRBJ2-3; unclear D gene. V was shortened by 1 base and J by 4 bases, with 9 bases between the two germline ends. The CDR3 is 14 amino acids. Germline lookup yields CDR1 SGHAT and CDR2 FQNNGV. The CDR3 DNA sequence: TGTGCCAGCAGCTTAGTCGACGGAGCAGATACGCAGTATTTT. It codes for CASSLVDGADTQYF.

Of note for this clone: Other nucleotide sequences from this sample produce the same CDR3. The rearrangement joins TRBV2 to TRBJ2-5; D unresolved. Between the trimmed V and J ends, which lost 1 base and 3 bases, there was a span of 6 bases. Germline-derived CDR1 and CDR2 are SNHLY and FYNNEI. The CDR3 length is 13 residues. CDR3 sequence reads: CASSEGAEETQYF. The CDR3 DNA reads as TGTGCCAGCAGTGAAGGGGCCGAAGAGACCCAGTACTTC.

The V gene is TRBV5-4, the J gene TRBJ1-1; 8 nucleotides match TRBD1. After removal of 3 bases from V and 10 bases from J, the junction contained 8 bases not matched to a gene. There are 13 residues in the CDR3. Germline lookup yields CDR1 SGHNT and CDR2 YYREEE (reference sequence). The CDR3 DNA reads TGTGCCAGCAGCTCACAGGGGGGCCCGAGAGCTTTCTTT. Translating it yields CASSSQGGPRAFF.

The chain is built from TRBV27 and TRBJ1-2; 10 bases align to TRBD1. V lost 4 bases and J lost 3; bases outside the gene matches: 2. CDR1 and CDR2 from the germline V gene are MNHEY and SMNVEV (reference sequence). The CDR3 spans 14 residues. CDR3 nucleotide sequence: TGTGCCAGCAGTTCCGGACAGGGGGACTATGGCTACACCTTC. Amino acid sequence: CASSSGQGDYGYTF.

The J gene is TRBJ2-2, the V gene TRBV9; 8 bases are shared with TRBD2. CDR3 size: 16 residues. Germline V gives CDR1 SGDLS, CDR2 YYNGEE. With V trimmed by 7 bases and J by 4 bases, 12 bases remained unmatched. The CDR3: CASGPPGLGPTGELFF. Here the CDR3 DNA reads TGTGCCAGCGGTCCACCGGGACTAGGCCCCACCGGGGAGCTGTTTTTT.

The chain joins TRBV23-1 to TRBJ1-2; TRBD1 is a possible D gene (6 bases). TRBV23-1 is an open reading frame whose function is uncertain. Trimming cost V 2 bases and J 3 bases, with 16 bases left between them. The CDR3 totals 16 residues. This CDR3 reads CASSQTLLQGDYGYTF. The DNA of the CDR3 is TGCGCCAGCAGTCAAACACTCCTACAGGGAGACTATGGCTACACCTTC.

The rearrangement joins TRBV19 to TRBJ2-2; 8 bases map to TRBD1. Germline V CDR1 and CDR2: LNHDA, SQIVND (reference sequence). Germline trimming cut 4 bases from V and 2 bases from J; bases unmatched to any gene: 6. The CDR3 consists of 16 residues. The CDR3 region has the DNA TGTGCCAGTAGTACAAGACAGGGGATAAACACCGGGGAGCTGTTTTTT. Translating it yields CASSTRQGINTGELFF.

This clone was seen a few times. The gene calls are TRBV19 and TRBJ1-3; D gene unclear. Germline CDR1 is LNHDA and CDR2 is SQIVND (reference sequence). V was trimmed by 3 bases and J by 2 bases, leaving 8 bases between them. CDR3 length: 14 amino acids. CDR3 coding DNA: TGTGCCAGTAGTATGGCGGGGACTGGAAACACCATATATTTT. It is translated as CASSMAGTGNTIYF.

The rearrangement uses TRBV28 and TRBJ2-3; D remains unclear. Germline V gene data show CDR1 as MDHEN and CDR2 as SYDVKM. CDR3 length: 13 amino acids. Between the trimmed V and J ends, which lost 0 bases and 6 bases, there was a span of 7 bases. CDR3 loop: CASSLWDGDTQYF. Here the CDR3 DNA reads TGTGCCAGCAGTTTATGGGACGGGGATACGCAGTATTTT.

This rearrangement joins TRBV5-1 to TRBJ1-2; D unclear. With 5 bases removed from V and 0 bases from J, the gap between germline ends came to 14 bases. This CDR3 is built from 15 residues. CDR1 is SGHRS, CDR2 YFSETQ, per germline. The chain's CDR3 is CASRWTRSSNYGYTF. In nucleotides, the CDR3 is TGCGCCAGCAGGTGGACCCGCTCCTCTAACTATGGCTACACCTTC.

The chain recombines TRBV27 with TRBJ1-1; tentatively, D is TRBD1 (6 bases). Germline values: CDR1 MNHEY, CDR2 SMNVEV (reference sequence). Trimming left V 5 bases short and J 4 bases short, with 17 bases between. The CDR3 loop spans 15 amino acids. The CDR3 loop reads CASSPKGVGFTEAFF. Here the CDR3 DNA reads TGTGCCAGCAGTCCCAAGGGGGTGGGGTTCACTGAAGCTTTCTTT.

This clone was found many times. The chain is built from TRBV19 and TRBJ1-1, with 10 bases lining up with TRBD1. CDR1 LNHDA and CDR2 SQIVND come from the germline V gene (reference sequence). There are 14 residues in the CDR3. J was trimmed by 3 bases and V by 7 bases; bases with no gene match: 5. CDR3 in amino acids: CASTLDRGHTEAFF. The CDR3, as DNA: TGTGCCAGTACCCTAGACAGGGGGCACACTGAAGCTTTCTTT.

For this clone: This likely came from a read error, as a far larger clone is one base away. V gene TRBV4-2 combines with J gene TRBJ1-5, with 7 positions matching TRBD1. V gave up 1 base and J gave up 4 bases; unmatched junction bases: 13. From germline, CDR1 is LGHNA and CDR2 YNFKEQ. The CDR3 runs to 18 residues. The CDR3 DNA follows: TGTGCCAGCAGCCAAGTCCGACTCGGGACAGAAACAAATCAGCCCCAGCATTTT. Its translation is CASSQVRLGTETNQPQHF.

The CDR3 DNA reads as TGTGCCAGCAGCCTGACAGGGGGCAGCGAATTTTGGCGCAATCAGCCCCAGCATTTT. This encodes CASSLTGGSEFWRNQPQHF. The chain employs TRBV27 and TRBJ1-5; TRBD1 agrees at 10 bases. Germline lookup yields CDR1 MNHEY and CDR2 SMNVEV (reference sequence). V lost 6 bases, J lost 2 bases, and 16 bases stayed unmatched. The CDR3 runs 19 residues.

This clone was detected only once. The gene calls are TRBV7-9 and TRBJ2-2; TRBD2 matches at 12 bases. CDR3 length: 16 amino acids. V was clipped by 4 bases and J by 7 bases; unmatched bases: 7. Per the germline V gene, CDR1 is SEHNR and CDR2 is FQNEAQ (reference sequence). CDR3 sequence: CASSSLAGGNGGELFF. The CDR3, as DNA: TGTGCCAGCAGCTCTCTAGCGGGAGGGAACGGCGGGGAGCTGTTTTTT.